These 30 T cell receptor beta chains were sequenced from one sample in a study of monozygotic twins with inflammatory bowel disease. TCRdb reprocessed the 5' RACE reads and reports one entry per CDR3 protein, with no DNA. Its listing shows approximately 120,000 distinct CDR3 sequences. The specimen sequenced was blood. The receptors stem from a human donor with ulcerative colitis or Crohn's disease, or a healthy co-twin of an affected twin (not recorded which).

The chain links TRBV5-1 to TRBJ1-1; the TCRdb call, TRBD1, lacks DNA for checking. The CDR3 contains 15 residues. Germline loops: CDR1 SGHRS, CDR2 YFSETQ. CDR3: CASSLGTGANTEAFF.

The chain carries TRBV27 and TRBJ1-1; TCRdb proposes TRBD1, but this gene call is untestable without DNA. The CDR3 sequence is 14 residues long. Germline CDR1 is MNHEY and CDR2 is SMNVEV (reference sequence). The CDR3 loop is CASSFNPGGTEAFF.

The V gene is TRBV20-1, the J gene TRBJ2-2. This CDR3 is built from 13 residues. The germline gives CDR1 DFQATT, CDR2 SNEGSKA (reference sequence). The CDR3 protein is CSANGVNTGELFF.

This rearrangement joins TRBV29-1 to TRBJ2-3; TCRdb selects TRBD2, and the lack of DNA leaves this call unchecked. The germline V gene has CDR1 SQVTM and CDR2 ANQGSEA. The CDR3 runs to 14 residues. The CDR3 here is CSVGPGLRTDTQYF.

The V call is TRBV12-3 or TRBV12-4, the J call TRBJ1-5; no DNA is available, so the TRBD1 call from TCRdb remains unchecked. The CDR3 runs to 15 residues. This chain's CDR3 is CASSLVQGRNQPQHF.

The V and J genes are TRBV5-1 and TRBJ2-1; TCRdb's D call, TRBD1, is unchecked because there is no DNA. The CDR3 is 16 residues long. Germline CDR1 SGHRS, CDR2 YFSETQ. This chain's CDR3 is CASSLETGTAGNEQFF.

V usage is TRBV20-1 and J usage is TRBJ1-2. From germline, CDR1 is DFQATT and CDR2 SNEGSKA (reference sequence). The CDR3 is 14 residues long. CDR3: CSASGEALAGGYTF.

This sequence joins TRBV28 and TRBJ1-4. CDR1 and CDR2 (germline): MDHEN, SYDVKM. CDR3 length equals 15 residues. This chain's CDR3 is CASRASGGRSEKLFF.

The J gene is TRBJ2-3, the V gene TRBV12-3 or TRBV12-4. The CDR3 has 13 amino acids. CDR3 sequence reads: CASFRDAPDTQYF.

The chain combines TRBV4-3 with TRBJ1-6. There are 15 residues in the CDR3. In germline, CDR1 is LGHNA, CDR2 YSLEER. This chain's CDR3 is CASSAQRLDRSPLHF.

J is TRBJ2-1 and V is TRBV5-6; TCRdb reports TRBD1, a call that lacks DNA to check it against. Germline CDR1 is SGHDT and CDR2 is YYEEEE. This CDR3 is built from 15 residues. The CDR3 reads CASSFRESSYNEQFF.

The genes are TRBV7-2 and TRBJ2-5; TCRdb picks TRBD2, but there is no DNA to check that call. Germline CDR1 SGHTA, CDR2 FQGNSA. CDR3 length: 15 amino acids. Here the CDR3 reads CASSLTGLAQETQYF.

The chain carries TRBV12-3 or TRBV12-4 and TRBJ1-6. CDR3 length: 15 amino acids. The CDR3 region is CASSETSSYNSPLHF.

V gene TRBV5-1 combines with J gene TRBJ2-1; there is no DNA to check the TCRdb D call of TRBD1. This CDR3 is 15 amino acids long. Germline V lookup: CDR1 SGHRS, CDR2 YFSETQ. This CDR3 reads CASSVTGDSYNEQFF.

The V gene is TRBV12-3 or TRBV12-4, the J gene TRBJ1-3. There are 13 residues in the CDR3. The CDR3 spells CASSLIGGNTIYF.

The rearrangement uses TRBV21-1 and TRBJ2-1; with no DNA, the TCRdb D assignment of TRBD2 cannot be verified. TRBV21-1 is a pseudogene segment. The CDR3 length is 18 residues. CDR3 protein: CASSNRGLAGGRCNEQFF.

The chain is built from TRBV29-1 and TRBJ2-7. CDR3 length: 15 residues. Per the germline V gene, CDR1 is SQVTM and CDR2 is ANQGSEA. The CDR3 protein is CSVERPNSVGYEQYF.

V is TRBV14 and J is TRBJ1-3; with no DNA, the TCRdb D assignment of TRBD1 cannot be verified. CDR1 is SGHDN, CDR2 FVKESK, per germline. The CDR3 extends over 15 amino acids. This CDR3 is CASSRKDRAGNTIYF. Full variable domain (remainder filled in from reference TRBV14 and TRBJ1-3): EAGVTQFPSHSVIEKGQTVTLRCDPISGHDNLYWYRRVMGKEIKFLLHFVKESKQDESGMPNNRFLAERTGGTYSTLKVQPAELEDSGVYFCASSRKDRAGNTIYFGEGSWLTVV.

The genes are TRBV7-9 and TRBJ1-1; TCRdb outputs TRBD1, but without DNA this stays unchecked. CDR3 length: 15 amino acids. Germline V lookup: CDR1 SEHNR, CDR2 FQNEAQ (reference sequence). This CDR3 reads CASSFQGTVNTEAFF.

This chain's CDR3 is CASSPPSAGLGAGYTF. V usage is TRBV7-9 and J usage is TRBJ1-2; TCRdb outputs TRBD1, but without DNA this stays unchecked. This CDR3 is 16 amino acids long. In germline, CDR1 is SEHNR, CDR2 FQNEAQ (reference sequence).

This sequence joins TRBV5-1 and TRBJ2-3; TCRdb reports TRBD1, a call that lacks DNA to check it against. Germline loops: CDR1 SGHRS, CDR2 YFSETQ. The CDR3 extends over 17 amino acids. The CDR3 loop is CASSPRRGGDGTDTQYF.

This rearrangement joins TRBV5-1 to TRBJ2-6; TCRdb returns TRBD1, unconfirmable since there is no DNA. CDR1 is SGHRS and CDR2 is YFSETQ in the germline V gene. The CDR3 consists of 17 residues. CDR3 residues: CASTFTGASSGANVLTF.

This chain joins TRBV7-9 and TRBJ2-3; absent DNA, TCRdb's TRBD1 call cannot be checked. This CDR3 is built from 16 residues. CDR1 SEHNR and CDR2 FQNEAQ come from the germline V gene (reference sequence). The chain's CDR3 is CASSPPGGTSTDTQYF.

The CDR3 sequence is CASSPDRDDNEQFF. V is TRBV5-1 and J is TRBJ2-1; there is no DNA to check the TCRdb D call of TRBD1. Germline-derived CDR1 and CDR2 are SGHRS and YFSETQ. The CDR3 consists of 14 residues.

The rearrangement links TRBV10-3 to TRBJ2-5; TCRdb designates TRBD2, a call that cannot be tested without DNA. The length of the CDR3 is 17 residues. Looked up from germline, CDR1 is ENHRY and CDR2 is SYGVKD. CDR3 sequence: CAISAGGGGAIRETQYF.

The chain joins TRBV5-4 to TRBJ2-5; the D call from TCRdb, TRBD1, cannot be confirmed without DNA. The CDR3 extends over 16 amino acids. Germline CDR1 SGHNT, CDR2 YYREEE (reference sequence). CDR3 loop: CASSLAVGGQMETQYF.

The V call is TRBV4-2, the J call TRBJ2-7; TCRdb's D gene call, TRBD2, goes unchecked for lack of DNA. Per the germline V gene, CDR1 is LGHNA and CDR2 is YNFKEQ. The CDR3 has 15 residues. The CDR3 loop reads CASSQVSSGSYEQYF.

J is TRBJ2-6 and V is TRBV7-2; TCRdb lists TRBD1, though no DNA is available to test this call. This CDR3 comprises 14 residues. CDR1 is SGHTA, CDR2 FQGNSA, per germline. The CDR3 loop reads CASSLQGSAGVLTF.

CDR3 sequence: CASRPGTNTGELFF. The chain is built from TRBV7-2 and TRBJ2-2; no DNA is available, so the TRBD1 call from TCRdb remains unchecked. The germline CDR1 and CDR2 sequences are SGHTA and FQGNSA. The CDR3 loop spans 14 amino acids.

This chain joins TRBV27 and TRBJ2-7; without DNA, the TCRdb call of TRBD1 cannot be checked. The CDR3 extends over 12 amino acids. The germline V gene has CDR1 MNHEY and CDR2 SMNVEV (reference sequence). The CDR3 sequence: CASSLPGEKQYF.